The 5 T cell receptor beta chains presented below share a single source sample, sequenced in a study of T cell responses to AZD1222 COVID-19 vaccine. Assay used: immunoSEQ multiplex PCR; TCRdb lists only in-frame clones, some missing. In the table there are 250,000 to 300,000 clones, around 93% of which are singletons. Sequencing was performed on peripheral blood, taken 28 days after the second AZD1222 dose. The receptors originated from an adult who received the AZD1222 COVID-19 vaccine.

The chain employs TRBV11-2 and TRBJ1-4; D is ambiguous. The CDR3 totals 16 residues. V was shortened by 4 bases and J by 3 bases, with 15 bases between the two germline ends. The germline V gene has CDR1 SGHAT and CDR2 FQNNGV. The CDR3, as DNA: TGTGCCAGCAGCTCATTACTGACCGGGGCTAATGAAAAACTGTTTTTT. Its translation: CASSSLLTGANEKLFF.

CDR3 loop: CASSLEFSDTQYF. CDR3 sequence (DNA): TGTGCCAGCAGTTTAGAGTTTTCAGATACGCAGTATTTT. V and J are TRBV27 and TRBJ2-3; D remains unclear. Germline-derived CDR1 and CDR2 are MNHEY and SMNVEV (reference sequence). V gave up 2 bases and J gave up 4 bases, with 7 bases separating them. The CDR3 has 13 residues.

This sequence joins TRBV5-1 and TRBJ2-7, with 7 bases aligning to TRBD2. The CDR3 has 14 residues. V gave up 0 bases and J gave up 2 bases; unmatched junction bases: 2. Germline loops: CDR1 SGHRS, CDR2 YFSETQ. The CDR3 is CASSLAGRPYEQYF. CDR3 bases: TGCGCCAGCAGCTTGGCCGGGAGGCCCTACGAGCAGTACTTC.

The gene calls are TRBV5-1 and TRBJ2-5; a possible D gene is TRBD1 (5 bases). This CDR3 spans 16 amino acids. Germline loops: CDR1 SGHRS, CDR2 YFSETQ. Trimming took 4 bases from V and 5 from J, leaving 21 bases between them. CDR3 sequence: CASSPFPRTSTETQYF. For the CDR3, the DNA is TGCGCCAGCAGCCCTTTTCCCCGGACATCAACTGAGACCCAGTACTTC.

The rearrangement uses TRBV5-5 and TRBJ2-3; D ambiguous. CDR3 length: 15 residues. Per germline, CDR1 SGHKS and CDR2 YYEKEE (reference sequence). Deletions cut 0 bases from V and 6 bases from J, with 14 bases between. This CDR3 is CASSLGGPNGDTQYF. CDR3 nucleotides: TGTGCCAGCAGCTTGGGAGGACCCAACGGGGATACGCAGTATTTT.